This T cell receptor (beta chain) was sequenced for a study of blood T cells in healthy people across ages. Study-level findings and limits: Without sorted subsets, naive and antigen-experienced compartments could not be conclusively compared.

Germline lookup yields CDR1 SEHNR and CDR2 FQNEAQ (reference sequence). The germline V and J ends were trimmed by 5 bases and 5 bases, with 18 bases remaining between them. CDR3 length equals 16 residues. The second PCR ran roughly 6 to 12 cycles with a sample-barcoded 5' primer and J-beta primers. TCRdb used MiXCR to reprocess the 5' RACE reads, holding one entry per CDR3 protein. The table records around 1,000,000 distinct CDR3 sequences, roughly 24% of them present only once. This clonotype was seen a few times. Its cognate antigen is unknown. This same sample was also part of a study on T cells of mothers and their children. This second study says: Each donor was one of three healthy Caucasian mothers or one of their six children. A slight, non-significant increase in overlap was found for related mother-child pairs relative to unrelated pairs.

The chain employs TRBV7-9 and TRBJ1-4, with a tentative D call TRBD1 (6 bases). The sample taken for sequencing was blood. The receptor was isolated from a girl aged 2-10 years in good health. CDR3 DNA: TGTGCCAGCAGCCCAAGGAATCCGGGGGCCAATGAAAAACTGTTTTTT. Translating it yields CASSPRNPGANEKLFF.